A single sample is the source of the 7 T cell receptor beta chains below, sequenced in a study of beta chain features in type 1 diabetes (dated by TCRdb to the late 2010s). Antigen specificity for these receptors is unknown. What the study reported, not specific to this receptor: Type 1 diabetes patients showed a moderate but significant shortening of TCRB CDR3 length in all four CD4+ subsets.

Receptor libraries were prepared by the immunoSEQ multiplex PCR assay. The entire isolated RNA was reverse transcribed using the High Capacity cDNA Reverse Transcription Kit, and thus expressed TCRB transcripts were sequenced. The source is immuneACCESS, and TCRdb retained only in-frame sequences with V and J called. Part of the clones is not carried over; for the studies checked, unresolved V genes explain less than half of this, and the remainder is unexplained. The sample has a few hundred thousand clones on record, roughly 14% of them singletons. Approximately 0.018% of the sample lies in the top ten. Sequencing used naive CD4+ T cells from blood. Read against the paper, the sample's cell subset or site label means: true naive CD4+ T cells. Source of these receptors: a man under 40 with type 1 diabetes.

The J gene is TRBJ2-5, the V gene TRBV27, with D perhaps TRBD2 (6 bases). This CDR3 is built from 14 residues. Germline V CDR1 and CDR2: MNHEY, SMNVEV (reference sequence). Trimming pared 2 bases from V and 5 bases from J, leaving 12 bases between. In DNA, the CDR3 is TGTGCCAGCAGTTTAGGGGGACTCCCGGAGACCCAGTACTTC. Translation gives CASSLGGLPETQYF.

In this sample, this clone turned up a few times. CDR3 sequence reads: CASSLAGGPAYEQYF. The CDR3 nucleotides read TGCGCCAGCAGCTTGGCTGGCGGGCCAGCCTACGAGCAGTACTTC. This rearrangement joins TRBV5-1 to TRBJ2-7; possibly TRBD2 for D (5 bases). The CDR3 contains 15 residues. Germline CDR1 is SGHRS and CDR2 is YFSETQ. The germline V and J ends were trimmed by 0 bases and 2 bases, with 12 bases remaining between them.

The chain joins TRBV18 to TRBJ2-5; D perhaps matches TRBD1 (6 bases). This CDR3 region has 13 residues. Looked up from germline, CDR1 is KGHSH and CDR2 is LQKENI. V lost 3 bases to trimming and J lost 5 bases, with 10 bases between them. The CDR3 sequence is CASSPGTTETQYF. The DNA for the CDR3 is TGTGCCAGCTCACCCGGGACAACGGAGACCCAGTACTTC.

This chain links TRBV14 with TRBJ2-7, with D perhaps TRBD2 (5 bases). This CDR3 contains 13 residues. Trimming removed 1 base from V and 7 bases from J, with 11 bases in between. Germline V CDR1 and CDR2: SGHDN, FVKESK. Here the CDR3 DNA reads TGTGCCAGCAGCCAAGGGACTTTGGAAGAGCAGTACTTC. It yields the protein CASSQGTLEEQYF.

The chain carries TRBV30 and TRBJ1-1; D possibly corresponds to TRBD1 (5 bases). CDR1 is GTSNPN and CDR2 is SVGIG in the germline V gene (reference sequence). Trimming took off 1 base at V and 4 bases at J, with 13 bases between the two ends. This CDR3 contains 14 residues. The chain's CDR3 is CAWSEGPPRTEAFF. The CDR3, as DNA: TGTGCCTGGAGTGAGGGGCCACCGCGCACTGAAGCTTTCTTT.

V and J are TRBV2 and TRBJ2-2; 7 nucleotides line up with TRBD2. V dropped 7 bases and J dropped 5; count of bases not matched to a gene: 7. Germline V gene data show CDR1 as SNHLY and CDR2 as FYNNEI. The CDR3 is 14 amino acids. The CDR3 region has the DNA TGTGCCAGCACGCGACTAGCTGAGACCGGGGAGCTGTTTTTT. It translates to CASTRLAETGELFF.

Only one count was recorded for this clone. J is TRBJ2-7 and V is TRBV27; 8 nucleotides agree with TRBD2. CDR3 length: 15 amino acids. Germline trimming cut 5 bases from V and 3 bases from J; bases unmatched to any gene: 9. Germline-derived CDR1 and CDR2 are MNHEY and SMNVEV (reference sequence). Here the CDR3 reads CASSTPGLEGYEQYF. As DNA, the CDR3 is TGTGCCAGCAGTACACCGGGACTAGAGGGCTACGAGCAGTACTTC.